This T cell receptor (beta chain) is from a study of beta chain features in type 1 diabetes. Of the isolated RNA, all was reverse transcribed, and so the sequenced material was expressed TCRB transcripts. The method was immunoSEQ multiplex PCR; TCRdb's version includes in-frame clones alone and lacks a portion of them. The data show 200,000 to 250,000 clones, roughly 15% seen once. V lost 4 bases, J lost 4 bases, and 9 bases stayed unmatched. The CDR3 runs 15 residues. Germline V gives CDR1 SQVTM, CDR2 ANQGSEA. Study-wide results and limits: The VDJ junctions of type 1 diabetes patients carried fewer insertions and more deletions.

This clone has just a few counts. Antigen specificity is unknown. The specimen was naive CD4+ T cells from blood. The receptor was derived from a woman in her 40s in good health. V is TRBV29-1 and J is TRBJ1-4; 7 positions match TRBD1. This CDR3 is CSVAETGLNNEKLFF. CDR3 DNA: TGCAGCGTTGCGGAGACAGGGCTTAATAATGAAAAACTGTTTTTT.